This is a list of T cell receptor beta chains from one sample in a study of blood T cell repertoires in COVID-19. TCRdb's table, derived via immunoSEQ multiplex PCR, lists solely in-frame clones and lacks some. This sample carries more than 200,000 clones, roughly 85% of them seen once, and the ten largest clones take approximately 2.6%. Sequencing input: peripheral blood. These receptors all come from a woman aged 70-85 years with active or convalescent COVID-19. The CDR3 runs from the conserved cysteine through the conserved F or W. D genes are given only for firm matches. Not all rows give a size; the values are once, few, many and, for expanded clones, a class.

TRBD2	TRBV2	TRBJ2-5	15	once	TGTGCCAGCAGACTGCTTACTAGCGGGAGAGAGACCCAGTACTTC	CASRLLTSGRETQYF
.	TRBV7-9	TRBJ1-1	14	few	TGTGCCAGCAGCTTAGCGGCAGGAAACACTGAAGCTTTCTTT	CASSLAAGNTEAFF
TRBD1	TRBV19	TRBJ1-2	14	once	TGTGCCAGTGGACAGGGAAGGACTAACTATGGCTACACCTTC	CASGQGRTNYGYTF
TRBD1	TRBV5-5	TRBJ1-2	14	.	TGTGCCAGCAGCTGGGACAGGGAAGGCTATGGCTACACCTTC	CASSWDREGYGYTF
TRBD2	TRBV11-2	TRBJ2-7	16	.	TGTGCCAGCAGCTTAGGTTCGAGCGGGAGCCTGTACGAGCAGTACTTC	CASSLGSSGSLYEQYF
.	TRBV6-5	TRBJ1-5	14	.	TGTGCCAGCAGTACGGCAGGGAGCAATCAGCCCCAGCATTTT	CASSTAGSNQPQHF
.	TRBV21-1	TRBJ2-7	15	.	TGTGCCAGCAGCAAGCGACAGGGGGAATCCTACGAGCAGTACTTC	CASSKRQGESYEQYF
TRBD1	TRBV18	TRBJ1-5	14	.	TGTGCCAGCTCACCCGACAGGGCAGGTCAGCCCCAGCATTTT	CASSPDRAGQPQHF
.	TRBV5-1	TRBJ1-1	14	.	TGCGCCAGCAGCTTGAAGGGGGATAACACTGAAGCTTTCTTT	CASSLKGDNTEAFF
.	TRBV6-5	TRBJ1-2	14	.	TGTGCCAGCAGTTACGCGAGGGGGTTTCATGGCTACACCTTC	CASSYARGFHGYTF
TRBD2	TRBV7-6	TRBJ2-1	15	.	TGTGCCAGCAGCTTAGTGCCTAGCGGGAGCAATGAGCAGTTCTTC	CASSLVPSGSNEQFF
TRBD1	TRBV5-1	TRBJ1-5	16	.	TGCGCCAGCAGCTTGGATGGGACAGGGTACAATCAGCCCCAGCATTTT	CASSLDGTGYNQPQHF
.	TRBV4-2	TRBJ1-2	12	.	TGTGCCAGCGGGGGGGGTTTCTATGGCTACACCTTC	CASGGGFYGYTF
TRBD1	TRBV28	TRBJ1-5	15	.	TGTGCCAGCAGTTTTAGGGGGCAGTTCAATCAGCCCCAGCATTTT	CASSFRGQFNQPQHF
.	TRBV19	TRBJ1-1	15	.	TGTGCCAGTAGTCCAGTACAGGGAATGAACACTGAAGCTTTCTTT	CASSPVQGMNTEAFF
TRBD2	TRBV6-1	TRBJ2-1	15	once	TGTGCCAGCAGTGAAGGACTAGCGGGGGGCAATGAGCAGTTCTTC	CASSEGLAGGNEQFF
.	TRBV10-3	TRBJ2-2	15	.	TGTGCCATCTGTCGTCAATTGGAGGTCACCGGGGAGCTGTTTTTT	CAICRQLEVTGELFF
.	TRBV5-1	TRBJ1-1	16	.	TGCGCCAGCAGGGCCACAGGGCCAGGTACGAACACTGAAGCTTTCTTT	CASRATGPGTNTEAFF
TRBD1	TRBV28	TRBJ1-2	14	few	TGTGCCAGCAGTCTCCCCAGGGGGTACTATGGCTACACCTTC	CASSLPRGYYGYTF
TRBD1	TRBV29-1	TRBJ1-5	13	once	TGCAGCGTCCGACAGGGCCAAGGAAAGCCCCAGCATTTT	CSVRQGQGKPQHF
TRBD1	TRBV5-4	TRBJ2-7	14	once	TGTGCCAGCAGCTTGGGACAGGGGACTGGCGAGCAGTACTTC	CASSLGQGTGEQYF
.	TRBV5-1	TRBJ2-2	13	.	TGCGCCAGCAGCTCCGATCTAACCGGGGAGCTGTTTTTT	CASSSDLTGELFF
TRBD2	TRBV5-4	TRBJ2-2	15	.	TGTGCCAGCAGCTTGAGGACTAGCGGGCCCGGGGAGCTGTTTTTT	CASSLRTSGPGELFF
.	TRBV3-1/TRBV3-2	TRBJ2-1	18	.	TGTGCCAGCAGCCCCCAAGCCCCGGGAATGGGGGGTTACAATGAGCAGTTCTTC	CASSPQAPGMGGYNEQFF
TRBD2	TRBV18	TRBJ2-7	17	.	TGTGCCAGCTCACCAAGGCTCGCGGGGGGGAGCTCCTACGAGCAGTACTTC	CASSPRLAGGSSYEQYF
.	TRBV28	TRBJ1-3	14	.	TGTGCCAGCAGGACGACTGGCTCTGGAAACACCATATATTTT	CASRTTGSGNTIYF
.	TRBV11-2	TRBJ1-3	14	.	TGTGCCAGCAGCTTAGGGGGAGTTCTAAACACCATATATTTT	CASSLGGVLNTIYF
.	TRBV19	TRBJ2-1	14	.	TGTGCCAGTAGTTCCCAAGGCGGGAACAATGAGCAGTTCTTC	CASSSQGGNNEQFF
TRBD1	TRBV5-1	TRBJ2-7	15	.	TGCGCCAGCAGCTTGGGGGCAGGGGGCTGGTACGAGCAGTACTTC	CASSLGAGGWYEQYF
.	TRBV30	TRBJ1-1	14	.	TGTGCCTGGAGTGTATTAGGGGGGAACACTGAAGCTTTCTTT	CAWSVLGGNTEAFF
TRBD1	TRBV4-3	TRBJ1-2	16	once	TGCGCCAGCAGCCGCTCCACAGGGGCAGGGGGGTATGGCTACACCTTC	CASSRSTGAGGYGYTF
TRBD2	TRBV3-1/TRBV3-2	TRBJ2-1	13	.	TGTGCCAGCGGGGGGGAGCGGGAGGGCCGGCAGTTCTTC	CASGGEREGRQFF
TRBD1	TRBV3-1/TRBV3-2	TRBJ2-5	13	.	TGTGCCAGCAGAATGACAGGGGAAGAGACCCAGTACTTC	CASRMTGEETQYF
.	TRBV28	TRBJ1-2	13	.	TGTGCCAGCAGTTTACGAGACGGGATAAGCTGGACCTTC	CASSLRDGISWTF
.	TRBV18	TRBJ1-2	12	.	TGTGCCAGCTTCGGGACAAGTGGAGGCTACACCTTC	CASFGTSGGYTF
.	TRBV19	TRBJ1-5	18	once	TGTGCCAGTAGTATAGTATGGGCCACAGGGTTAGCAAATCAGCCCCAGCATTTT	CASSIVWATGLANQPQHF
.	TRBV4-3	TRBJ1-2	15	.	TGCGCCAGCAGCCAAGATGTACAGCATAACTATGGCTACACCTTC	CASSQDVQHNYGYTF
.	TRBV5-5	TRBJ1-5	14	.	TGTGCCAGCAGCTTGGTTAGGGGTAGCCAGCCCCAGCATTTT	CASSLVRGSQPQHF
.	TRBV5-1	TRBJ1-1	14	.	TGCGCCAGCGGATCCGGACAGACTAACACTGAAGCTTTCTTT	CASGSGQTNTEAFF